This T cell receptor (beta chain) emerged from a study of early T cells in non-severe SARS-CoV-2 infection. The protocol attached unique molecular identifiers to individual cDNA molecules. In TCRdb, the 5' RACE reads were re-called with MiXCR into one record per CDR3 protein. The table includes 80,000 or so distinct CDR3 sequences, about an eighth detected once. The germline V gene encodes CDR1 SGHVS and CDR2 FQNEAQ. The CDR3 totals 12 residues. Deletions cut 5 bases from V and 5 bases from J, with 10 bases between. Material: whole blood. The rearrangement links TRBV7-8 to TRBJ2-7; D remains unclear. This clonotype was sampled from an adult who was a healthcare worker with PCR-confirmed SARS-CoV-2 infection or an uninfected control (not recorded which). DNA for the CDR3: TGTGCCAGCAGCCCTGGTCCGGACGAGCAGTACTTC. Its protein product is CASSPGPDEQYF.